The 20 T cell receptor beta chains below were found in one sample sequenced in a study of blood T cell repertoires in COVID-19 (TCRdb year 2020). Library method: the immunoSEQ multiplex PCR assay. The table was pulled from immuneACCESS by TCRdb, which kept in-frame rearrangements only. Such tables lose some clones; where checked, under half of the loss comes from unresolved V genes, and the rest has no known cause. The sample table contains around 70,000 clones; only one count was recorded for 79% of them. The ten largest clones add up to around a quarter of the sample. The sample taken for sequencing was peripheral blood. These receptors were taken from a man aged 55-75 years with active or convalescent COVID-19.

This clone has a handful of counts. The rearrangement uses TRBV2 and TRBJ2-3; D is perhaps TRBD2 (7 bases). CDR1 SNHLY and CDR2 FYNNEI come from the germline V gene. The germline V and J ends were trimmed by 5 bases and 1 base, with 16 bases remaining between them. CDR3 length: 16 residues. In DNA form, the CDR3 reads TGTGCCAGCAGTATGGAACGGGGGGCTGGCACAGATACGCAGTATTTT. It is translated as CASSMERGAGTDTQYF.

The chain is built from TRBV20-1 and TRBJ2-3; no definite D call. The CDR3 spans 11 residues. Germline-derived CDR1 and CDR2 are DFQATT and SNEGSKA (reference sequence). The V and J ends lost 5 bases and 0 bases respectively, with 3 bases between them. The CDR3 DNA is TGCAGTGCTCGGAGCACAGATACGCAGTATTTT. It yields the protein CSARSTDTQYF.

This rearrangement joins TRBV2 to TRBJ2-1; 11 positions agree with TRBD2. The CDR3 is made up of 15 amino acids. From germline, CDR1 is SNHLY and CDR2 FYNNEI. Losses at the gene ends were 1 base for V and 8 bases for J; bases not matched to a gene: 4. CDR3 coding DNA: TGTGCCAGCAGTGAAGGGGGACTAGCGGTGGATGAGCAGTTCTTC. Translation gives CASSEGGLAVDEQFF. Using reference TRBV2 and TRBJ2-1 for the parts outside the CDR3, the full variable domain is EPEVTQTPSHQVTQMGQEVILRCVPISNHLYFYWYRQILGQKVEFLVSFYNNEISEKSEIFDDQFSVERPDGSNFTLKIRSTKLEDSAMYFCASSEGGLAVDEQFFGPGTRLTVL.

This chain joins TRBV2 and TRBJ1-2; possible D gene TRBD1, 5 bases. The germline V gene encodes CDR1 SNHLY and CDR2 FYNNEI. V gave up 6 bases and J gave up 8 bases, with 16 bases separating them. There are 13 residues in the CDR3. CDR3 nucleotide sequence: TGTGCCAGCAGCCCGGGACTCCAAGGGGGCTACACCTTC. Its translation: CASSPGLQGGYTF.

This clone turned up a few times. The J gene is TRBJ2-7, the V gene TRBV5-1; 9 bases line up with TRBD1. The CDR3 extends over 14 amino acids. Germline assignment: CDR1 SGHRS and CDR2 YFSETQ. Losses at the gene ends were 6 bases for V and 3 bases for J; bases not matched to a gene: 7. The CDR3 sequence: CASTMAGQGYEQYF. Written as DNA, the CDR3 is TGCGCCAGCACCATGGCGGGACAGGGCTACGAGCAGTACTTC.

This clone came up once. CDR3 nucleotide sequence: TGTGCCAGCAGCGTAGGACTAGCGGGGGCTAGCTCCTACAATGAGCAGTTCTTC. Protein product: CASSVGLAGASSYNEQFF. The chain combines TRBV9 with TRBJ2-1; 12 nucleotides agree with TRBD2. The CDR3 runs to 18 residues. Germline V gene lookup returns CDR1 SGDLS and CDR2 YYNGEE. J gave up 0 bases and V 0 bases, and 4 bases lay outside the gene matches.

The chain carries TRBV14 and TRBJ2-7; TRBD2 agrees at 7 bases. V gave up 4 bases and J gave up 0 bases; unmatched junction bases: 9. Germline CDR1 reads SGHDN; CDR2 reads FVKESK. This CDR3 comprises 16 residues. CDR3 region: CASSPGGGTYSYEQYF. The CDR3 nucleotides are TGTGCCAGCAGCCCCGGCGGGGGAACTTACTCCTACGAGCAGTACTTC.

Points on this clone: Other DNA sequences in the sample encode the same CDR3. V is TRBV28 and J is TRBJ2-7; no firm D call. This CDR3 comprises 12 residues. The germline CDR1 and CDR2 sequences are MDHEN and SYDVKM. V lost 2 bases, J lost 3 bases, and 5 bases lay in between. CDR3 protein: CASSLRGYEQYF. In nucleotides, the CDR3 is TGTGCCAGCAGTTTACGCGGCTACGAGCAGTACTTC.

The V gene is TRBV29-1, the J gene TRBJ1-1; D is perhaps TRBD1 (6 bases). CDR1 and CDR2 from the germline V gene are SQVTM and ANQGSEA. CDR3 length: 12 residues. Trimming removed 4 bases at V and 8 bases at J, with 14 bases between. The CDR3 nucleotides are TGCAGCGTTGGACAGGTGGGAGCGGAAGCTTTCTTT. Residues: CSVGQVGAEAFF.

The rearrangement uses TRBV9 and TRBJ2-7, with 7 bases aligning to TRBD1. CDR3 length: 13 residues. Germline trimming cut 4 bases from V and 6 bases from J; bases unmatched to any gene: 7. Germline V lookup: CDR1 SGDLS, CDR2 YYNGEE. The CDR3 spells CASSPDREGEQYF. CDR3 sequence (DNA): TGTGCCAGCAGCCCCGACAGGGAAGGCGAGCAGTACTTC.

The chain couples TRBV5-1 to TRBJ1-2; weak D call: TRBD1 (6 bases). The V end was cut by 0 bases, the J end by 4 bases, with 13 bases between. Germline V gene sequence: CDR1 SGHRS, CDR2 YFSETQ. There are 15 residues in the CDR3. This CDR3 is CASSLEPGVPYGYTF. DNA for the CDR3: TGCGCCAGCAGCTTGGAGCCAGGGGTCCCCTATGGCTACACCTTC.

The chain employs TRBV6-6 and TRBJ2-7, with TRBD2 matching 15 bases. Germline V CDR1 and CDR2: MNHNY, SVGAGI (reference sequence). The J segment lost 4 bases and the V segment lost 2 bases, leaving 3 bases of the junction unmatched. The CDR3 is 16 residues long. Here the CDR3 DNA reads TGTGCCAGCAGTTACACGGGGACTAGCGGGGGGTACGAGCAGTACTTC. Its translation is CASSYTGTSGGYEQYF.

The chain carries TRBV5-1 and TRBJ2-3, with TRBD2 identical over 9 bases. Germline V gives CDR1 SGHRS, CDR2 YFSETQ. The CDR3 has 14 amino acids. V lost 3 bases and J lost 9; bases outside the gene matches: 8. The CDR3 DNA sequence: TGCGCCAGCAGCTCAAGCGGGGGGCCCGCCACGCAGTATTTT. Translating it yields CASSSSGGPATQYF. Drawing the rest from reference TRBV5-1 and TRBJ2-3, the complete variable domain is KAGVTQTPRYLIKTRGQQVTLSCSPISGHRSVSWYQQTPGQGLQFLFEYFSETQRNKGNFPGRFSGRQFSNSRSEMNVSTLELGDSALYLCASSSSGGPATQYFGPGTRLTVL.

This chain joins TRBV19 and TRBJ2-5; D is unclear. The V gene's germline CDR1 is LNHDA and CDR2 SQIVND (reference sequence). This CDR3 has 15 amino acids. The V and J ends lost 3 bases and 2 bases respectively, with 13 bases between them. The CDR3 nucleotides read TGTGCCAGTAGTATCGTGATCGGAGCGCAAGAGACCCAGTACTTC. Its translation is CASSIVIGAQETQYF.

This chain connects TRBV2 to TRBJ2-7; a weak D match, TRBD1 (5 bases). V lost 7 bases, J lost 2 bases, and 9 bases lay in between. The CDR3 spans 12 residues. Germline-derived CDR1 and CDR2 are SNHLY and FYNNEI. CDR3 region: CASTGRAYEQYF. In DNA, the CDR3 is TGTGCCAGCACAGGCAGGGCCTACGAGCAGTACTTC.

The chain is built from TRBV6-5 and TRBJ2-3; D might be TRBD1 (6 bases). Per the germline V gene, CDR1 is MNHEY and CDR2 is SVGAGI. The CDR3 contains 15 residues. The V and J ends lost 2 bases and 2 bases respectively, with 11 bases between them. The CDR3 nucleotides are TGTGCCAGCAGTTACACGACAGGACTCACAGATACGCAGTATTTT. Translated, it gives CASSYTTGLTDTQYF.

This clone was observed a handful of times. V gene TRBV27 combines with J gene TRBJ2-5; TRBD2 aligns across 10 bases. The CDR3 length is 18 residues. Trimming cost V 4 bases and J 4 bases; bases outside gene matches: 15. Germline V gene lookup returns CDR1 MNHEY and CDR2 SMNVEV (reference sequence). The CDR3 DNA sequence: TGTGCCAGCAGTTCCCGGTCAGGGCTAGCGGGGGAGGGAGAGACCCAGTACTTC. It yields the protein CASSSRSGLAGEGETQYF.

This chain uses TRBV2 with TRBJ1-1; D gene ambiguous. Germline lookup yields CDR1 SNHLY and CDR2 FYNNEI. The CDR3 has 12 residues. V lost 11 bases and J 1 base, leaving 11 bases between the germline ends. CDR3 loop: CAGRESNTEAFF. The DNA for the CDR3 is TGTGCCGGACGGGAATCGAACACTGAAGCTTTCTTT.

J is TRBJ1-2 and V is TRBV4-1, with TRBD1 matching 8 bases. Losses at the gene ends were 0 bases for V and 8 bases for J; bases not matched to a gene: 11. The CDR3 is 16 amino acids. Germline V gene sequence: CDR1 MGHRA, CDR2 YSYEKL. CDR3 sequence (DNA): TGCGCCAGCAGCCAAGAGTTCAATCGCAGGGGGCACGGCTACACCTTC. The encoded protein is CASSQEFNRRGHGYTF.

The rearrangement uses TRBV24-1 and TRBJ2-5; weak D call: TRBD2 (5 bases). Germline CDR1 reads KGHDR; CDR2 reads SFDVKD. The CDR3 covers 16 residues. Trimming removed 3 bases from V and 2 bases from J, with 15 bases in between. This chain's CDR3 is CATSDTNPGVQETQYF. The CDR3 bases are TGTGCCACCAGTGATACCAACCCCGGGGTTCAAGAGACCCAGTACTTC.